The 18 T cell receptor beta chains given below trace back to one sample, sequenced in a study of CD8 T cells in ankylosing spondylitis. Using its own MiXCR run on the 5' RACE reads, TCRdb lists one record per CDR3 protein. The table records around 300,000 distinct CDR3 sequences, less than 25% of them present only once. Source material: blood, either unsorted or a sorted T cell fraction (not recorded which). Receptors originate from a female donor with ankylosing spondylitis or in good health (not recorded which).

The table lists this clonotype with a few counts. The V call is TRBV7-6, the J call TRBJ1-1; 8 nucleotides match TRBD1. The CDR3 runs to 15 residues. V shed 5 bases, J shed 2 bases, and the junction held 7 bases outside the gene matches. Germline V gives CDR1 SGHVS, CDR2 FNYEAQ. The CDR3, as DNA: TGTGCCAGCAGCCCTGGACAGGGAGATAACACTGAAGCTTTCTTT. This encodes CASSPGQGDNTEAFF.

The rearrangement joins TRBV18 to TRBJ1-1; D is uncertain. The CDR3 is 13 amino acids. The V gene's germline CDR1 is KGHSH and CDR2 LQKENI. Trimming shortened V by 4 bases and J by 1 base, and 7 bases separated the two germline ends. The CDR3 bases are TGTGCCAGCTCACAAGGCCAGAACACTGAAGCTTTCTTT. It codes for CASSQGQNTEAFF.

The genes are TRBV5-1 and TRBJ2-3; either TRBD1 or TRBD2 may fit D (5 bases each). The CDR3 extends over 17 amino acids. With 2 bases removed from V and 3 bases from J, the gap between germline ends came to 19 bases. Germline CDR1 is SGHRS and CDR2 is YFSETQ. CDR3: CASSFGLALEGTDTQYF. DNA for the CDR3: TGCGCCAGCAGCTTTGGCCTAGCCCTAGAGGGGACAGATACGCAGTATTTT.

This clonotype was observed a handful of times. This chain joins TRBV10-3 and TRBJ1-3; D gene uncertain. The germline V gene has CDR1 ENHRY and CDR2 SYGVKD. There are 14 residues in the CDR3. The V end was cut by 4 bases, the J end by 4 bases, with 11 bases between. The CDR3 region has the DNA TGTGCCATCAGTGGGAAGGTTTCGGGAAACACCATATATTTT. It encodes CAISGKVSGNTIYF.

This clonotype has ten or more counts. The chain uses TRBV5-1 and TRBJ2-3; unclear D gene. Trimming removed 8 bases at V and 3 bases at J, with 16 bases between. This CDR3 is 14 amino acids long. From germline, CDR1 is SGHRS and CDR2 YFSETQ. As DNA, the CDR3 is TGCGCCAGTCGCGATCCGTCTCGGACAGATACGCAGTATTTT. This codes for CASRDPSRTDTQYF.

This clonotype appeared a few times. The chain carries TRBV20-1 and TRBJ1-5, with a possible D match to TRBD1 (6 bases). Germline V CDR1 and CDR2: DFQATT, SNEGSKA (reference sequence). V was shortened by 3 bases and J by 9 bases, with 15 bases between the two germline ends. The length of the CDR3 is 13 residues. CDR3: CSARRGSDLPQHF. The CDR3 nucleotides read TGCAGTGCTAGGAGGGGGTCGGATCTGCCCCAGCATTTT.

The CDR3 DNA follows: TGTGCCAGCAGTTCCGTCGGGGGCTACGAGCAGTACTTC. This codes for CASSSVGGYEQYF. The chain employs TRBV6-2 or TRBV6-3 and TRBJ2-7; perhaps TRBD2 as D (6 bases). From germline, CDR1 is MNHEY and CDR2 SVGEGT. This CDR3 has 13 amino acids. Trimming left V 4 bases short and J 3 bases short, with 10 bases between.

The rearrangement links TRBV4-2 to TRBJ2-6; D may match TRBD1 or TRBD2 (5 bases each). Germline CDR1 reads LGHNA; CDR2 reads YNFKEQ. The CDR3 runs to 19 residues. The germline V and J ends were trimmed by 3 bases and 0 bases, with 18 bases remaining between them. Here the CDR3 reads CASSQVVKGPSSGANVLTF. CDR3 bases: TGTGCCAGCAGCCAGGTGGTAAAGGGACCTAGCTCTGGGGCCAACGTCCTGACTTTC.

This clonotype has ten or more counts. The chain has TRBV29-1 and TRBJ2-3; 12 bases are shared with TRBD1. Germline V CDR1 and CDR2: SQVTM, ANQGSEA. The CDR3 consists of 16 residues. The V gene end was trimmed by 4 bases and the J gene end by 3 bases; junction bases not matched to a gene: 8. For the CDR3, the DNA is TGCAGCGTTGCATCCGGGACAGGGGGCGCGACAGATACGCAGTATTTT. Protein product: CSVASGTGGATDTQYF.

This clonotype came up a few times. CDR3 nucleotides: TGTGCCAGCAGCTTAGACGGGAGGGCCGCAGAGACCCAGTACTTC. Translated: CASSLDGRAAETQYF. This chain joins TRBV7-2 and TRBJ2-5; 8 bases fit TRBD2. CDR1 SGHTA and CDR2 FQGNSA come from the germline V gene. This CDR3 spans 15 amino acids. J gave up 4 bases and V 1 base, and 5 bases lay outside the gene matches.

This chain joins TRBV20-1 and TRBJ2-7; D is perhaps TRBD2 (6 bases). Trimming took off 0 bases at V and 5 bases at J, with 17 bases between the two ends. Germline V gives CDR1 DFQATT, CDR2 SNEGSKA (reference sequence). CDR3 size: 15 residues. CDR3 amino acids: CSARDRGTAVDEQYF. In nucleotides, the CDR3 is TGCAGTGCTAGAGATCGCGGGACGGCAGTGGACGAGCAGTACTTC.

The chain combines TRBV3-1 with TRBJ2-3; no firm D call. Trimming left V 0 bases short and J 0 bases short, with 7 bases between. The CDR3 runs 15 residues. CDR1 is LGHDT and CDR2 is YNNKEL in the germline V gene (reference sequence). The CDR3 region is CASSQDWASTDTQYF. DNA of the CDR3: TGTGCCAGCAGCCAAGATTGGGCGAGCACAGATACGCAGTATTTT.

The chain carries TRBV7-2 and TRBJ2-7; D is tentatively TRBD1 or TRBD2 (6 bases each). This CDR3 is 15 amino acids long. Trimming cost V 1 base and J 2 bases, with 12 bases left between them. Germline V gene sequence: CDR1 SGHTA, CDR2 FQGNSA. The CDR3 region has the DNA TGTGCCAGCAGCTTAGGGAGGGGGACCACCTACGAGCAGTACTTC. This codes for CASSLGRGTTYEQYF.

This clonotype was seen only a few times. This chain joins TRBV7-2 and TRBJ2-2, with unresolved D. V lost 2 bases and J lost 4, with 8 bases in between. The germline V gene encodes CDR1 SGHTA and CDR2 FQGNSA. The length of the CDR3 is 14 residues. This CDR3 reads CASSLKGSTGELFF. DNA for the CDR3: TGTGCCAGCAGCTTAAAGGGTAGCACCGGGGAGCTGTTTTTT.

V and J are TRBV9 and TRBJ2-1; D is uncertain. The V end lost 1 base, the J end lost 8 bases, and 10 bases lay between the germline ends. The CDR3 extends over 13 amino acids. The V gene's germline CDR1 is SGDLS and CDR2 YYNGEE. CDR3 nucleotides: TGTGCCAGCAGCGTATTAGGTCGGGATGAGCAGTTCTTC. Protein sequence: CASSVLGRDEQFF.

This clonotype was counted a few times. The rearrangement uses TRBV20-1 and TRBJ2-2; perhaps TRBD1 as D (6 bases). V was clipped by 2 bases and J by 7 bases, with 23 bases between them. Germline loops: CDR1 DFQATT, CDR2 SNEGSKA (reference sequence). This CDR3 has 17 amino acids. Here the CDR3 reads CSARQPSSRGADGELFF. As DNA, the CDR3 is TGCAGTGCTAGACAACCGTCGAGCAGGGGCGCGGACGGGGAGCTGTTTTTT.

The rearrangement uses TRBV5-4 and TRBJ1-1, with TRBD1 matching 9 bases. CDR3 length: 18 amino acids. J was trimmed by 0 bases and V by 0 bases; bases with no gene match: 9. CDR1 is SGHNT and CDR2 is YYREEE in the germline V gene (reference sequence). This chain's CDR3 is CASSLGGQGRIMNTEAFF. CDR3 coding DNA: TGTGCCAGCAGCTTGGGAGGACAGGGGAGAATTATGAACACTGAAGCTTTCTTT.

This clonotype was detected many times. V usage is TRBV29-1 and J usage is TRBJ1-1, with 7 bases fitting TRBD1. From germline, CDR1 is SQVTM and CDR2 ANQGSEA. This CDR3 has 13 residues. With V trimmed by 7 bases and J by 1 base, 6 bases remained unmatched. The CDR3 region has the DNA TGCAGCGCCTCCAGGGGGAAGAACACTGAAGCTTTCTTT. Protein product: CSASRGKNTEAFF.